One T cell receptor (beta chain) is described in this entry. As yet, its antigen is unknown. Sorted naive or memory CD4+ cells met CEF peptides for roughly nine days. The data were produced by immunoSEQ multiplex PCR, yet TCRdb's version contains in-frame clones alone and is incomplete. Of about 31,000 clones listed, 65% to 80% are singletons. These data belong to a study of CD4 T cells in relation to SARS-CoV-2 and coronaviruses. V lost 4 bases, J lost 2 bases, and 17 bases lay in between. CDR3 length: 16 amino acids. Germline V gene data show CDR1 as SGDLS and CDR2 as YYNGEE. This chain connects TRBV9 to TRBJ2-3; D perhaps matches TRBD2 (6 bases). This clonotype originated in an adult with COVID-19. Input material: memory CD4+ T cells from PBMCs, cultured in vitro. CDR3 DNA sequence: TGTGCCAGCAGCAAGGGGACTCTGAGGACCACAGATACGCAGTATTTT. This encodes CASSKGTLRTTDTQYF.